Given below is one T cell receptor (beta chain) in context. What it recognizes is unknown. Genomic DNA (around 2 micrograms) was obtained from cryopreserved PBMCs for construction of TCR beta libraries. The CDR3 spans 14 residues. V was pared by 6 bases and J by 8 bases, with 9 bases of the junction left unmatched. The germline V gene has CDR1 SGHAT and CDR2 FQNNGV. TCRdb's copy holds only in-frame clones and misses some; the assay was immunoSEQ multiplex PCR. This table holds tens of thousands of clones, roughly 57% found once. The data derive from a study of cytotoxic CD8 clonotypes in ibrutinib-treated CLL. Study findings and constraints: Public clonotypes showed up rarely, and on treatment they shrank or held steady.

The TCR was taken from a human donor with chronic lymphocytic leukemia. Sequencing was performed on PBMCs, taken after 12 months of ibrutinib treatment. The rearrangement joins TRBV11-2 to TRBJ2-3, with TRBD1 identical over 9 bases. In DNA, the CDR3 is TGTGCCAGCAGTATCGGACAGGGGTTTCGTACGCAGTATTTT. Encoded protein: CASSIGQGFRTQYF. Supplemented by reference TRBV11-2 and TRBJ2-3, the full variable domain reads EAGVAQSPRYKIIEKRQSVAFWCNPISGHATLYWYQQILGQGPKLLIQFQNNGVVDDSQLPKDRFSAERLKGVDSTLKIQPAKLEDSAVYLCASSIGQGFRTQYFGPGTRLTVL.